This T cell receptor beta chain was found in a study of cytomegalovirus exposure and HLA in healthy donors. Broader study findings: Later on, an analysis found that several of the most significant clusters appeared to be linked to common viral pathogens, which included parvovirus B19.

It was with 60 Vbeta and 13 Jbeta primers that the PCR ran. Sequencing was performed with immunoSEQ multiplex PCR; in TCRdb, only in-frame clones are kept and a portion is missing. This sample has around 200,000 clones, with roughly 87% found just once. The CDR3 is 15 amino acids. Germline values: CDR1 SNHLY, CDR2 FYNNEI. V shed 3 bases and J 5 bases; nucleotides not matched to a gene: 5. A word on this clone: As yet, its antigen is unknown.

This chain uses TRBV2 with TRBJ1-2, with 11 bases that match TRBD1. The receptor was derived from a man aged 40-49 years in good health and CMV-seropositive. Material: PBMCs. The CDR3 region has the DNA TGTGCCAGCAGTGAGCAGGGACAGGGGGGATATGGCTACACCTTC. It yields the protein CASSEQGQGGYGYTF.